This TCR beta chain derives from a study of blood T cells in healthy people across ages. Background on the study: About one barcoded beta molecule per two T cells was the capture yield of template switching. Regarding the study as a whole: The study found TCR beta diversity correlated strongly with naive T cell percentage.

Healthy Caucasians from Russia aged roughly 6 to 95 served as donors. Concerning this clonotype: Its antigen remains unidentified.

Primers used in a second PCR of about 6 to 11 cycles were a sample-barcoded 5' primer and a J-beta primer mix. TCRdb called the 5' RACE reads again in MiXCR, with one record for every CDR3 protein. This repertoire shows some 780,000 distinct CDR3 sequences, approximately 53% found once; its top ten account for around a quarter. Germline CDR1 and CDR2: DFQATT and SNEGSKA (reference sequence). V was trimmed by 0 bases and J by 2 bases, leaving 12 bases between them. The CDR3 runs to 15 residues. The chain joins TRBV20-1 to TRBJ2-3, with D possibly TRBD1 on 5 matching bases. The sequenced sample consisted of blood. The origin of this receptor is a man aged 40-49 years in good health. This CDR3 reads CSARDFRDPTDTQYF. CDR3 sequence (DNA): TGCAGTGCTAGAGATTTCAGGGATCCCACAGATACGCAGTATTTT.